Below, 31 T cell receptor beta chains from the same sample are listed, as sequenced in a study of blood T cell repertoires in COVID-19. Profiling relied on immunoSEQ multiplex PCR, and the TCRdb table lists in-frame clones only, not all of them. Of under 250,000 clones in the sample, 83% were seen once. Sequencing input: PBMCs or T cells enriched from blood (not recorded which). The receptors here all came from a woman aged 40-49 years who had been exposed to COVID-19.

This clone was detected only a few times. The chain couples TRBV19 to TRBJ1-2; a possible D gene is TRBD1 (6 bases). Trimming took 5 bases from V and 4 from J, leaving 11 bases between them. Looked up from germline, CDR1 is LNHDA and CDR2 is SQIVND (reference sequence). The CDR3 is made up of 13 amino acids. The CDR3 coding sequence is TGTGCCAGTAGTCCCAGGGGCGTCTATGGCTACACCTTC. Translating it yields CASSPRGVYGYTF.

V usage is TRBV19 and J usage is TRBJ2-5, with a tentative D call TRBD1 (6 bases). This CDR3 spans 17 amino acids. CDR1 is LNHDA and CDR2 is SQIVND in the germline V gene (reference sequence). V lost 7 bases to trimming and J lost 3 bases, with 24 bases between them. CDR3 nucleotide sequence: TGTGCCAGTAACGAGGCCGAGGACAGAGAACTGGAAGAGACCCAGTACTTC. As protein: CASNEAEDRELEETQYF.

This clone was picked up one time. V and J are TRBV5-1 and TRBJ1-4; D unclear. Per the germline V gene, CDR1 is SGHRS and CDR2 is YFSETQ. The CDR3 has 12 residues. Trimming removed 0 bases at V and 14 bases at J, with 11 bases between. CDR3 in DNA: TGCGCCAGCAGCTTGGAAGTGGGCCCCCTGTTTTTT. Its protein is CASSLEVGPLFF.

V and J are TRBV5-1 and TRBJ1-4; TRBD1 agrees at 7 bases. This CDR3 has 14 residues. Germline lookup yields CDR1 SGHRS and CDR2 YFSETQ. The V and J ends lost 4 bases and 4 bases, in that order; junction bases with no gene match: 4. Here the CDR3 reads CASSLDRSNEKLFF. In DNA form, the CDR3 reads TGCGCCAGCAGCCTGGACAGGAGTAATGAAAAACTGTTTTTT.

The chain joins TRBV7-6 to TRBJ2-5; a weak D match, TRBD2 (5 bases). The CDR3 loop spans 15 amino acids. The V end lost 6 bases, the J end lost 1 base, and 15 bases lay between the germline ends. Germline assignment: CDR1 SGHVS and CDR2 FNYEAQ. As DNA, the CDR3 is TGTGCCAGCAGTACCCAGCCGGACTCCCAAGAGACCCAGTACTTC. Its protein product is CASSTQPDSQETQYF.

This clone was detected once. The chain has TRBV30 and TRBJ2-7, with D maybe TRBD1 (5 bases). V shed 3 bases and J shed 0 bases, with 9 bases lying between them. The CDR3 runs 13 residues. CDR1 GTSNPN and CDR2 SVGIG come from the germline V gene (reference sequence). In nucleotides, the CDR3 is TGTGCCTGGAGCAAGGACACCTCCTACGAGCAGTACTTC. The encoded protein is CAWSKDTSYEQYF.

The chain uses TRBV7-9 and TRBJ1-3, with D unclear. Germline V gene lookup returns CDR1 SEHNR and CDR2 FQNEAQ (reference sequence). The CDR3 sequence is 14 residues long. Trimming left V 2 bases short and J 4 bases short, with 9 bases between. CDR3 sequence: CASSLYTDGNTIYF. The CDR3 DNA follows: TGTGCCAGCAGCTTATATACAGACGGAAACACCATATATTTT.

The CDR3 loop reads CASSLVEDYGYTF. The CDR3 DNA sequence: TGTGCCAGCAGCTTAGTGGAGGACTATGGCTACACCTTC. This chain connects TRBV11-2 to TRBJ1-2; no clear D gene. The CDR3 totals 13 residues. Germline V gene sequence: CDR1 SGHAT, CDR2 FQNNGV. Trimming removed 1 base from V and 3 bases from J, with 6 bases in between.

The chain is built from TRBV18 and TRBJ2-7; a weak D match, TRBD1 (5 bases). V was pared by 4 bases and J by 4 bases, with 17 bases between. The CDR3 loop spans 15 amino acids. Per germline, CDR1 KGHSH and CDR2 LQKENI. The DNA of the CDR3 is TGTGCCAGCTCACTTGGCTCAGGGCAGACATACGAGCAGTACTTC. As protein: CASSLGSGQTYEQYF.

This clone was counted a few times. The chain is built from TRBV28 and TRBJ1-2; TRBD1 matches at 7 bases. V lost 8 bases, J lost 5 bases, and 8 bases stayed unmatched. The CDR3 runs to 13 residues. Per germline, CDR1 MDHEN and CDR2 SYDVKM. The CDR3 DNA sequence: TGTGCCAGCCGATCTACAGGGGATTATGGCTACACCTTC. It yields the protein CASRSTGDYGYTF.

This clone has at least ten counts. The chain uses TRBV19 and TRBJ1-5, with D maybe TRBD1 (5 bases). The CDR3 is made up of 15 amino acids. V was trimmed by 1 base and J by 2 bases, leaving 9 bases between them. CDR1 and CDR2 (germline): LNHDA, SQIVND (reference sequence). As DNA, the CDR3 is TGTGCCAGTAGTATAGGGACAATAGGCAATCAGCCCCAGCATTTT. Residues: CASSIGTIGNQPQHF.

The genes are TRBV6-5 and TRBJ1-5; 9 bases are shared with TRBD1. Unmatched junction bases numbered 3, after V lost 6 bases and J lost 3 bases. Germline CDR1 reads MNHEY; CDR2 reads SVGAGI. The CDR3 sequence is 14 residues long. Here the CDR3 DNA reads TGTGCCAGCAGGCGGACAGGGGCCAATCAGCCCCAGCATTTT. Amino acid sequence: CASRRTGANQPQHF.

V usage is TRBV11-2 and J usage is TRBJ2-3, with D maybe TRBD2 (5 bases). The germline V and J ends were trimmed by 3 bases and 2 bases, with 9 bases remaining between them. In germline, CDR1 is SGHAT, CDR2 FQNNGV. The CDR3 spans 14 residues. The CDR3 protein is CASSFTGNTDTQYF. DNA for the CDR3: TGTGCCAGCAGCTTTACGGGGAACACAGATACGCAGTATTTT.

On this clone: Additional DNA sequences in this sample encode the identical CDR3. The chain employs TRBV6-5 and TRBJ2-7; TRBD1 matches 8 bases. The CDR3 is 14 residues long. Germline V gene data show CDR1 as MNHEY and CDR2 as SVGAGI. Unmatched junction bases numbered 7, after V lost 5 bases and J lost 4 bases. CDR3 sequence (DNA): TGTGCCAGCAGTCCCGGGACAGGACGTTACGAGCAGTACTTC. Protein: CASSPGTGRYEQYF.

The rearrangement links TRBV9 to TRBJ1-1; D remains ambiguous. The V gene lost 1 base and the J gene lost 1 base, with 5 bases spanning the gap. Germline V gene sequence: CDR1 SGDLS, CDR2 YYNGEE. The CDR3 has 13 amino acids. The CDR3 region has the DNA TGTGCCAGCAGCGTATCTACGAACACTGAAGCTTTCTTT. This encodes CASSVSTNTEAFF.

V usage is TRBV9 and J usage is TRBJ1-2; D uncertain. There are 12 residues in the CDR3. The germline V and J ends were trimmed by 7 bases and 5 bases, with 12 bases remaining between them. Germline CDR1 and CDR2: SGDLS and YYNGEE. Written as DNA, the CDR3 is TGTGCCAGCGTGAGCTCGGGGTATGGCTACACCTTC. Translating it yields CASVSSGYGYTF.

The rearrangement links TRBV4-2 to TRBJ1-5; D unclear. CDR3 length: 14 residues. V was shortened by 6 bases and J by 11 bases, with 20 bases between the two germline ends. Germline-derived CDR1 and CDR2 are LGHNA and YNFKEQ. The chain's CDR3 is CASSPTTVTMAQHF. CDR3 sequence (DNA): TGTGCCAGCAGTCCTACCACCGTCACGATGGCCCAGCATTTT.

This clone appeared a single time. This chain uses TRBV7-9 with TRBJ2-1, with TRBD2 as a possible D gene (5 bases). Germline loops: CDR1 SEHNR, CDR2 FQNEAQ (reference sequence). V was pared by 0 bases and J by 7 bases, with 22 bases between. There are 18 residues in the CDR3. The CDR3 DNA follows: TGTGCCAGCAGCTTAGCGTCAAGAGGGCAGGTATGGTGGAATGAGCAGTTCTTC. This sequence encodes CASSLASRGQVWWNEQFF.

The gene calls are TRBV5-6 and TRBJ2-1; 9 nucleotides agree with TRBD1. Germline CDR1 reads SGHDT; CDR2 reads YYEEEE. The CDR3 contains 16 residues. V was clipped by 4 bases and J by 3 bases; unmatched bases: 8. The CDR3 sequence: CASSVGQGFLYNEQFF. The DNA for the CDR3 is TGTGCCAGCAGCGTCGGACAGGGGTTCCTCTACAATGAGCAGTTCTTC.

The V gene is TRBV14, the J gene TRBJ2-7; D may be TRBD2 (5 bases). This CDR3 contains 13 residues. The V gene lost 4 bases and the J gene lost 2 bases, with 9 bases spanning the gap. Looked up from germline, CDR1 is SGHDN and CDR2 is FVKESK. The CDR3 DNA sequence: TGTGCCAGCAGCCCCTTACTAGCCTACGAGCAGTACTTC. Translated: CASSPLLAYEQYF. Supplemented by reference TRBV14 and TRBJ2-7, the full variable domain reads EAGVTQFPSHSVIEKGQTVTLRCDPISGHDNLYWYRRVMGKEIKFLLHFVKESKQDESGMPNNRFLAERTGGTYSTLKVQPAELEDSGVYFCASSPLLAYEQYFGPGTRLTVT.

With regard to this clone: An end of the junction does not agree with germline; a read error may underlie this. V usage is TRBV4-2 and J usage is TRBJ2-2; D is uncertain. The CDR3 is 12 amino acids. Germline assignment: CDR1 LGHNA and CDR2 YNFKEQ. CDR3: CASSQDGRLAIF. CDR3 nucleotides: TGTGCCAGCAGCCAAGATGGCCGACTCGCGATTTTT.

This chain links TRBV25-1 with TRBJ1-5; no reliable D call. Trimming removed 0 bases at V and 7 bases at J, with 7 bases between. This CDR3 region has 13 residues. Germline lookup yields CDR1 MGHDK and CDR2 SYGVNS. The CDR3 loop is CASSEYSGQPQHF. The CDR3 coding sequence is TGTGCCAGCAGTGAATACTCGGGGCAGCCCCAGCATTTT. The full variable domain, rest sourced from reference TRBV25-1 and TRBJ1-5, is EADIYQTPRYLVIGTGKKITLECSQTMGHDKMYWYQQDPGMELHLIHYSYGVNSTEKGDLSSESTVSRIRTEHFPLTLESARPSHTSQYLCASSEYSGQPQHFGDGTRLSIL.

This chain joins TRBV19 and TRBJ1-4, with 8 bases lining up with TRBD1. CDR1 is LNHDA and CDR2 is SQIVND in the germline V gene (reference sequence). V was pared by 7 bases and J by 8 bases, with 9 bases of the junction left unmatched. This CDR3 comprises 14 residues. CDR3 in amino acids: CASIPTGEYEKLFF. As DNA, the CDR3 is TGTGCCAGTATCCCGACAGGGGAGTACGAAAAACTGTTTTTT.

This clone showed up just a few times. The same CDR3 is also encoded by other DNA sequences in this sample. The V and J genes are TRBV29-1 and TRBJ1-5; 8 bases are shared with TRBD1. The CDR3 contains 13 residues. The trim removed 6 bases at V and 1 base at J, leaving 2 bases unmatched. Looked up from germline, CDR1 is SQVTM and CDR2 is ANQGSEA. This CDR3 is CSVRQGSNQPQHF. CDR3 in DNA: TGCAGCGTGAGACAGGGGAGCAATCAGCCCCAGCATTTT.

The chain links TRBV5-6 to TRBJ1-1; D is uncertain. The CDR3 runs 12 residues. The germline gives CDR1 SGHDT, CDR2 YYEEEE. V was pared by 4 bases and J by 8 bases, with 12 bases between. The CDR3 reads CASSRRAGEAFF. The CDR3 nucleotides read TGTGCCAGCAGCCGCCGGGCGGGGGAAGCTTTCTTT.

The chain combines TRBV7-2 with TRBJ2-1; 9 bases are a match to TRBD2. The CDR3 is 19 residues long. The junction had 10 bases not matched to a gene; V was cut back by 1 base and J by 0 bases. Per germline, CDR1 SGHTA and CDR2 FQGNSA. CDR3 in DNA: TGTGCCAGCAGCTTAGATGGTTATAGCGGGGGACCCTCCTACAATGAGCAGTTCTTC. It is translated as CASSLDGYSGGPSYNEQFF.

This chain joins TRBV6-2 or TRBV6-3 and TRBJ1-2; D gene ambiguous. Germline lookup yields CDR1 MNHEY and CDR2 SVGEGT. The V gene lost 2 bases and the J gene lost 0 bases, with 7 bases spanning the gap. This CDR3 is built from 14 residues. The CDR3 reads CASSYARPNYGYTF. In DNA form, the CDR3 reads TGTGCCAGCAGTTACGCCAGGCCTAACTATGGCTACACCTTC.

This rearrangement joins TRBV3-1 (or the pseudogene TRBV3-2) to TRBJ1-4, with TRBD1 matching 7 bases. This CDR3 contains 16 residues. Germline CDR1 and CDR2: LGHDT and YNNKEL (reference sequence). The junction had 17 bases not matched to a gene; V was cut back by 5 bases and J by 11 bases. CDR3 DNA: TGTGCCAGCAGCTCCCGGAGCCAGGGACAGCCTGAGAAACTGTTTTTT. This encodes CASSSRSQGQPEKLFF.

V is TRBV3-1 (or the pseudogene TRBV3-2) and J is TRBJ2-3; 9 bases fit TRBD2. The V segment lost 0 bases and the J segment 8 bases; nucleotides outside the gene matches: 9. The V gene's germline CDR1 is LGHDT and CDR2 YNNKEL (reference sequence). This CDR3 region has 16 residues. CDR3 sequence (DNA): TGTGCCAGCAGCCAAGATAAGGCGGGGGGGCCCAGTACGCAGTATTTT. Its translation: CASSQDKAGGPSTQYF.

This clone was found once. The chain links TRBV24-1 to TRBJ2-3; 8 bases line up with TRBD1. The CDR3 contains 18 residues. Trimming cost V 4 bases and J 7 bases; bases outside gene matches: 18. CDR1 and CDR2 from the germline V gene are KGHDR and SFDVKD. CDR3 residues: CATSETYNSGQGPHTQYF. DNA of the CDR3: TGTGCCACCAGTGAGACTTATAATTCCGGACAGGGCCCCCATACGCAGTATTTT.

The gene calls are TRBV4-2 and TRBJ2-1; 12 bases are shared with TRBD2. J lost 6 bases, V lost 1 base, and 7 bases had no gene match. CDR3 size: 17 residues. Germline V gives CDR1 LGHNA, CDR2 YNFKEQ. The CDR3 is CASSQVASGGGLNEQFF. The CDR3 DNA follows: TGTGCCAGCAGCCAAGTAGCTAGCGGGGGGGGGCTCAATGAGCAGTTCTTC.